This TCR beta chain was retrieved from a study of T cell responses to AZD1222 COVID-19 vaccine (TCRdb year 2021). Notes on the research overall: TCR sequencing was performed for roughly 250 trial participants, of whom roughly 200 were given two doses of AZD1222 and around 25 were given two doses of MenACWY control vaccine. Trial participants were enrolled by age into 18-55, 56-69 and 70-plus year subgroups, with roughly 150, 30 and 60 TCR-sequenced participants respectively. Overall results and qualifications from the work: Nearly half of unique spike-specific TCRs reportedly recognized epitopes outside regions mutated in the B.1.351 and B.1.1.7 variants. Most participants were white British and females outnumbered males, and the authors suggested that clonal diversity may have been underestimated. Conclusions about previously exposed vaccinees are limited, since just 5 or 6 AZD1222 recipients were seropositive for SARS-CoV-2 at baseline. After two AZD1222 doses, spike-specific TCR breadth and depth were significantly higher than at day 0 and than in MenACWY recipients. The 56-69-year group was small, and its depth increase did not reach significance, likely because of low power. Because no day 14 peak-response samples were available, repertoires were characterized only after the peak T cell response. The whole spike protein was spanned by vaccine-associated CD4 TCRs, and dominant responses were seen in regions 160-218 and 743-854.

A note on this clone: Its target antigen remains unknown. No base quality information exists; no much larger clone differs at one position.

The CDR3 regions of human TCRbeta chains were analyzed by immunosequencing. Regarding the original processing steps: TCRs in the repertoires were matched against a reference library of SARS-CoV-2-specific TCRs that had been generated with the MIRA antigen-specificity platform. Breadth meant the fraction of unique TCRs that were SARS-CoV-2-associated, whereas depth meant the fraction of total T cells that were SARS-CoV-2-associated. Using the MIRA data, every spike-specific TCR was mapped to the spike region that the TCR reacted to and assigned to either a CD4 or a CD8 class. Log10-transformed breadth and depth values were compared by one-way ANOVA with Sidak's multiple comparisons tests. In TCRdb, the immuneACCESS table is reduced to in-frame sequences with V and J assigned. These tables do not hold every clone; where another copy was compared, an unresolved V gene accounts for under half, and the others remain unexplained. V and J calls and clone size come straight from that table; D and trimming were deduced from the DNA. Counted in this sample were about 79,000 clones; 83% of them appeared once. The ten most abundant clones make up roughly 1.3% of the sample.

Cut back by 4 bases and 1 base, the V and J ends lie 8 bases apart. Reading the germline V gene gives CDR1 SGHRS and CDR2 YFSETQ. Its CDR3 holds 13 amino acids, cysteine through phenylalanine. CDR3 DNA is the only sequence kept; it has 39 bases, read in frame from the first base. The time point label corresponds to: about 28 days (+/-7) after the second vaccine dose. AZD1222 recipients with second doses at about 4 weeks or about 12 weeks were pooled, because spike-specific TCR depth and breadth did not differ between schedules. Samples from vaccinated people were obtained from the UK trials COV001 and COV002, which included a single-blind randomized controlled phase 2/3 trial of AZD1222 (ChAdOx1 nCoV-19) in healthy adults. For TCRbeta chain sequencing, PBMC samples from trial participants were taken at day 0 and at day 28 after the second dose.

The material sequenced was peripheral blood, taken 28 days after the second AZD1222 dose. The receptor chain draws on TRBV5-1 and TRBJ1-1; no confident D gene assignment can be made. This clonotype originated in an adult who received the AZD1222 COVID-19 vaccine. DNA sequence: TGCGCCAGCAGCGGACGGCCGAACACTGAAGCTTTCTTT. This encodes CASSGRPNTEAFF.